Sequencing of this T cell receptor beta chain was carried out in a study of T-cell reconstitution after alpha-beta-depleted transplantation in children. Study conclusions and caveats: A year post-transplant, T-cell counts and diversity derived mostly from newly produced T cells. There were some patients whose high TCRbeta diversity at day 60 came from surviving recipient T cells and thymic progenitors. There were reportedly several hundred expanded graft clones from which alpha-beta T cells came about two months after transplant.

Ten or more counts support this clonotype. Its antigen is undetermined. Germline V gene lookup returns CDR1 SGHRS and CDR2 YFSETQ. CDR3 size: 17 residues. V lost 4 bases, J lost 6 bases, and 16 bases stayed unmatched. For TCRbeta, the library was prepared with unique molecular identifiers. TCRdb redid the calling of the PCR reads with MiXCR, one entry per CDR3 protein. The sample yields 40,000 to 55,000 distinct CDR3 sequences, about 9% seen once. This sequence was found in a male patient between 2 and 15 years old who had a stem cell transplant for chronic granulomatous disease, so the T cells may come from the graft donor. This chain joins TRBV5-1 and TRBJ2-1; the match to TRBD1 covers 7 bases. The source was PBMCs, mostly from graft donor cells, collected 60 days after TCRalphabeta/CD19-depleted stem cell transplant. CDR3 sequence: CASSPLTGSGTRNEQFF. The CDR3 DNA sequence: TGCGCCAGCAGCCCCCTGACAGGGTCCGGCACACGCAATGAGCAGTTCTTC. Variable domain in full (rest from reference TRBV5-1 and TRBJ2-1): KAGVTQTPRYLIKTRGQQVTLSCSPISGHRSVSWYQQTPGQGLQFLFEYFSETQRNKGNFPGRFSGRQFSNSRSEMNVSTLELGDSALYLCASSPLTGSGTRNEQFFGPGTRLTVL.